The entry below gives a single T cell receptor (beta chain) sequence along with its context. This sample stems from a study of blood T cell repertoires in COVID-19. V lost 5 bases and J 0 bases, leaving 11 bases between the germline ends. CDR1 and CDR2 from the germline V gene are MNHEY and SVGAGI. The CDR3 length is 15 residues. In the original processing: Amplification of reference gene primers provided the estimated nucleated cell counts. Using immunoSEQ multiplex PCR, the repertoire was profiled, and TCRdb retains in-frame clones only, with some absent. For V, J and clone size, that table is used; D and trimming come from the DNA. The sample has tens of thousands of clones, 80% seen once.

The gene calls are TRBV6-5 and TRBJ1-5; D perhaps matches TRBD1 (5 bases). The sequence came from a man aged 55 to 69 with active or convalescent COVID-19. Source material: peripheral blood. The CDR3 loop reads CASSTRADSNQPQHF. DNA for the CDR3: TGTGCCAGCAGTACCAGGGCAGATAGCAATCAGCCCCAGCATTTT.